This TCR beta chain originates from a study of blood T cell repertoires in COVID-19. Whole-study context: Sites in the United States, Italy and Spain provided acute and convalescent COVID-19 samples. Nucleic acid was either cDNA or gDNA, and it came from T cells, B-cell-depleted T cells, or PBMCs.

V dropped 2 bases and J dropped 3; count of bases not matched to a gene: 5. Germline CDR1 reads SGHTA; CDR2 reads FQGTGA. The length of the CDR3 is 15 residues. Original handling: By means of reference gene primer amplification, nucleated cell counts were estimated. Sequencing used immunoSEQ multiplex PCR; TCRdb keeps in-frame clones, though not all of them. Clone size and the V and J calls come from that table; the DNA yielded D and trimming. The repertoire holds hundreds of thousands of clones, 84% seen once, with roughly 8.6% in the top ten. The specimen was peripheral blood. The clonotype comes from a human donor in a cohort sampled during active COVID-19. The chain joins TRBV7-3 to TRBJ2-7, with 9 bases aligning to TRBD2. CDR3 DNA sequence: TGTGCCAGCAGCTTAGAAGCGGGAGGTTACTACGAGCAGTACTTC. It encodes CASSLEAGGYYEQYF.